This TCR beta chain was documented in a study of type 1 regulatory T cells. Turning to the study itself: This in vitro CD4 product, T-allo10, is enriched for Tr1 cells and alloantigen-specific.

TCRdb re-called the reads through MiXCR, storing one row per CDR3 protein. The repertoire has about 42,000 distinct CDR3 sequences, more than 9% of them found once; the top ten carry around 8%. This clonotype was counted only a few times. Its antigen remains unidentified. This CDR3 comprises 15 residues. V shed 5 bases and J 1 base; nucleotides not matched to a gene: 5. In germline, CDR1 is MDHEN, CDR2 SYDVKM. Sequencing input: cultured non-Tr1 T cells, either the whole culture or a sorted T cell fraction (not recorded which). The V and J genes are TRBV28 and TRBJ2-3; 8 bases align to TRBD1. This clonotype was obtained from a human donor in good health. CDR3 sequence: CASSRGQGRTDTQYF. For the CDR3, the DNA is TGTGCCAGCAGTCGCGGACAGGGTCGCACAGATACGCAGTATTTT.